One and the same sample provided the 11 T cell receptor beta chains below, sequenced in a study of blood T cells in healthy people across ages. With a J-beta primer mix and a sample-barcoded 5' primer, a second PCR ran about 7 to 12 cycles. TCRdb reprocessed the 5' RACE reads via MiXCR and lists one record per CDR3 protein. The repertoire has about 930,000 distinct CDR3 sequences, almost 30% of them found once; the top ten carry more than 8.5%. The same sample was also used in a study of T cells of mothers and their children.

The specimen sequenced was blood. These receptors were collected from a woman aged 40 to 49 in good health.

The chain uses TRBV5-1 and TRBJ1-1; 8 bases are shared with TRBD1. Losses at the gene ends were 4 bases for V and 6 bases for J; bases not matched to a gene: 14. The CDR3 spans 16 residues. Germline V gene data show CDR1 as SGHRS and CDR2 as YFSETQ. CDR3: CASSPIRTGKGAEAFF. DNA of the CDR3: TGCGCCAGCAGCCCTATCCGGACAGGGAAAGGGGCTGAAGCTTTCTTT. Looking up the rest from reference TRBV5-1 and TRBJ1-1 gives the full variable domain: KAGVTQTPRYLIKTRGQQVTLSCSPISGHRSVSWYQQTPGQGLQFLFEYFSETQRNKGNFPGRFSGRQFSNSRSEMNVSTLELGDSALYLCASSPIRTGKGAEAFFGQGTRLTVV.

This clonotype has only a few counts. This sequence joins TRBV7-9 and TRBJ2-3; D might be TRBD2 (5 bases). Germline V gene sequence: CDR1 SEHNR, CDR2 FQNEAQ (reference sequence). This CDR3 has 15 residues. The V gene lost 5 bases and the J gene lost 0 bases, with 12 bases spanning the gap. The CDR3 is CASSPRAASTDTQYF. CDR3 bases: TGTGCCAGCAGCCCGCGGGCCGCGAGCACAGATACGCAGTATTTT.

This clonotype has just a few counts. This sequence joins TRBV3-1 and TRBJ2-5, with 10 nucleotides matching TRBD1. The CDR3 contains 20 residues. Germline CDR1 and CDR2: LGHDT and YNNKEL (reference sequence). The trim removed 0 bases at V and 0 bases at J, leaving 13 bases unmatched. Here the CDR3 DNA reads TGTGCCAGCAGCCAAGATTCCCCGGGACAGGGGAACCCCTACCAAGAGACCCAGTACTTC. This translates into CASSQDSPGQGNPYQETQYF.

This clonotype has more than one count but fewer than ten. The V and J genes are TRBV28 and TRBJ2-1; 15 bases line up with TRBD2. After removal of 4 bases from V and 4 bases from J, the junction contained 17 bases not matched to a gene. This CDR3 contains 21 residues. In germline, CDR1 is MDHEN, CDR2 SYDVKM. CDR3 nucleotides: TGTGCCAGCAGTTCATTCCTACTAACGGGACTAGCGGGGGGTACTTACAATGAGCAGTTCTTC. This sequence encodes CASSSFLLTGLAGGTYNEQFF.

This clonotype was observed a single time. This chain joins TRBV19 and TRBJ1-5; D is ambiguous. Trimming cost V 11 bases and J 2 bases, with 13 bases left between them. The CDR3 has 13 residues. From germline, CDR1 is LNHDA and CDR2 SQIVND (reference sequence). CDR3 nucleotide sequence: TGTGCCTCCGCGGAGGTAGGCAATCAGCCCCAGCATTTT. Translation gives CASAEVGNQPQHF.

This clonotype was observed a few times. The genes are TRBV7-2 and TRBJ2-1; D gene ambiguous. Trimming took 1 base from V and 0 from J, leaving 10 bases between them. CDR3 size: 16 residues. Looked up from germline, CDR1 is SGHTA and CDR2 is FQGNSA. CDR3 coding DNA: TGTGCCAGCAGCTTAGTAGGCTATGACTCCTACAATGAGCAGTTCTTC. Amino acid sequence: CASSLVGYDSYNEQFF.

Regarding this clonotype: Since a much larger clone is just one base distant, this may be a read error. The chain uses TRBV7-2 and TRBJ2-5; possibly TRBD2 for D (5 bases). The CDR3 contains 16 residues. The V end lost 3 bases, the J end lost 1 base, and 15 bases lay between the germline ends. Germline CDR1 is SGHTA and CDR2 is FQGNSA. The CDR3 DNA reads TGTACCAGCAGCTTTGGGAGAACGACAATCCAAGAGACCCAGTACTTC. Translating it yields CTSSFGRTTIQETQYF. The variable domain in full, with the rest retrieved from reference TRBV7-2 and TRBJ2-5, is GAGVSQSPSNKVTEKGKDVELRCDPISGHTALYWYRQSLGQGLEFLIYFQGNSAPDKSGLPSDRFSAERTGGSVSTLTIQRTQQEDSAVYLCTSSFGRTTIQETQYFGPGTRLLVL.

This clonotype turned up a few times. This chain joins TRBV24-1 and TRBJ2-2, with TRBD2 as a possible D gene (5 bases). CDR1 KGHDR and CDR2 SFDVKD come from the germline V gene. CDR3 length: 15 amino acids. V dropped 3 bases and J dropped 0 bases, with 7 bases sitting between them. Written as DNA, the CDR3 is TGTGCCACCAGTGATACGGGGTCGAACACCGGGGAGCTGTTTTTT. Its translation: CATSDTGSNTGELFF.

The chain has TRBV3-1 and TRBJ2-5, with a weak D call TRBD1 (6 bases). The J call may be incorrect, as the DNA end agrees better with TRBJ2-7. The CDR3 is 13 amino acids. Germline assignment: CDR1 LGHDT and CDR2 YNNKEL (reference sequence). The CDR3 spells CASSHGTNCEQYF. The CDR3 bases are TGTGCCAGCAGCCATGGGACAAACTGCGAGCAGTACTTC.

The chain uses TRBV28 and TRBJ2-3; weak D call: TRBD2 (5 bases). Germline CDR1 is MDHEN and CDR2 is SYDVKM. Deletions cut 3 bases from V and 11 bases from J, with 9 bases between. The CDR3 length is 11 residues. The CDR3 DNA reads TGTGCCAGCAGTTTTTCCGGGAAGCAGTATTTT. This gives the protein CASSFSGKQYF.

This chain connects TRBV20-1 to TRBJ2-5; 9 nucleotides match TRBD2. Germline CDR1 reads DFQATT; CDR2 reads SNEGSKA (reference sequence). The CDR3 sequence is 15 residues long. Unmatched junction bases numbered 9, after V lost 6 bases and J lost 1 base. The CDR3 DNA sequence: TGCAGTGCCCCGACTAGCGGAGGGCTCCAAGAGACCCAGTACTTC. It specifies CSAPTSGGLQETQYF.